The clone carrying this T cell receptor beta chain was counted many times. Molecular barcoded adaptors covering alpha/delta and beta/gamma chains were used on about 0.4 ug RNA. TCRdb re-derived calls from the reads in MiXCR, one entry per CDR3 protein. The repertoire holds fewer than 90,000 distinct CDR3 sequences, approximately 13% seen once, with around 14% in the top ten. These data come from a study of read filtering for tumor transcriptome and immune sequencing. Per germline, CDR1 SQVTM and CDR2 ANQGSEA. This CDR3 comprises 15 residues. The ends were cut back, 6 bases at V and 2 bases at J, with 19 bases in the middle.

Source material: a population of CD138-negative cells sorted from bone marrow. The rearrangement joins TRBV29-1 to TRBJ1-1; D is perhaps TRBD1 (6 bases). The clonotype was recovered from a donor at least 40 years old with multiple myeloma. CDR3 residues: CSVVLGGTSNTEAFF. The CDR3 DNA reads as TGCAGCGTGGTCCTCGGCGGGACAAGCAACACTGAAGCTTTCTTT. The whole variable domain, filled in from reference TRBV29-1 and TRBJ1-1, reads SAVISQKPSRDICQRGTSLTIQCQVDSQVTMMFWYRQQPGQSLTLIATANQGSEATYESGFVIDKFPISRPNLTFSTLTVSNMSPEDSSIYLCSVVLGGTSNTEAFFGQGTRLTVV.